This is a list of T cell receptor beta chains from one sample in a study of T cells after yellow fever vaccination. TCRdb re-analysed the 5' RACE reads in MiXCR, keeping a single row per CDR3 protein. The sample comprises approximately 510,000 distinct CDR3 sequences, around a fifth of which are singletons, and roughly a sixth rests with the top ten. This sample comprised PBMCs, obtained more than 20 days after the first yellow fever vaccination. These receptors all come from a man younger than 35 who received the YFV17D yellow fever vaccine. Both conserved end residues are part of each CDR3. A D gene is named only where the DNA matches it firmly. Clone size is given for some rows only: seen once, a few or many times, or a class if the clone is expanded.

TRBV12-3/TRBV12-4	15	.	TRBJ1-1	.	CASTYDGLLSGGAFF	TGTGCCAGCACCTACGACGGACTCCTTTCCGGGGGGGCTTTCTTT
TRBV6-1	15	.	TRBJ2-4	TRBD2	CASSPGTSGADIQYF	TGTGCCAGCAGCCCCGGGACTAGCGGGGCAGACATTCAGTACTTC
TRBV12-3/TRBV12-4	15	.	TRBJ1-5	TRBD1	CASSLGQGANQPQHF	TGTGCCAGCAGTTTAGGACAGGGGGCCAATCAGCCCCAGCATTTT
TRBV20-1	15	.	TRBJ2-4	.	CSARARGGSKNIQYF	TGCAGTGCTAGAGCCCGAGGGGGTTCCAAAAACATTCAGTACTTC
TRBV24-1	11	.	TRBJ1-5	.	CATSELQPQHF	TGTGCCACCAGTGAGCTTCAGCCCCAGCATTTT
TRBV29-1	12	few	TRBJ1-1	TRBD1	CSVAGQVTEAFF	TGCAGCGTTGCGGGACAGGTCACTGAAGCTTTCTTT
TRBV6-1	15	few	TRBJ2-1	TRBD2	CASSPLGEGYNEQFF	TGTGCCAGCAGTCCCCTGGGGGAGGGCTACAATGAGCAGTTCTTC
TRBV6-2/TRBV6-3	13	many	TRBJ2-3	.	CASSRRTGPPEYF	TGTGCCAGCAGCCGAAGAACCGGGCCCCCAGAGTATTTT
TRBV10-3	13	many	TRBJ2-3	TRBD2	CAISRTSADTQYF	TGTGCCATCAGTCGGACTAGCGCAGATACGCAGTATTTT
TRBV5-6	15	.	TRBJ2-5	TRBD1	CASSSIGQGAKTQYF	TGTGCCAGCAGCTCGATTGGACAGGGGGCGAAGACCCAGTACTTC
TRBV5-1	13	many	TRBJ2-7	.	CASSPAEAYEQYF	TGCGCCAGCAGCCCCGCGGAGGCCTACGAGCAGTACTTC
TRBV5-1	15	.	TRBJ2-2	TRBD1	CASSPGTGATGELFF	TGCGCCAGCAGCCCCGGGACAGGGGCGACCGGGGAGCTGTTTTTT
TRBV9	16	.	TRBJ2-1	TRBD2	CASSVERESSYNEQFF	TGTGCCAGCAGCGTAGAGCGGGAAAGCTCCTACAATGAGCAGTTCTTC
TRBV10-3	13	few	TRBJ1-2	.	CAISGAEGDGYTF	TGTGCCATCAGTGGGGCAGAGGGTGACGGCTACACCTTC
TRBV6-6	12	few	TRBJ2-7	.	CAIQSGGYEQYF	TGTGCCATCCAGTCCGGGGGCTACGAGCAGTACTTC
TRBV10-3	16	few	TRBJ2-5	.	CAISSLTGLPSETQYF	TGTGCCATCAGTTCCCTCACGGGACTCCCGTCAGAGACCCAGTACTTC
TRBV5-4	17	.	TRBJ2-5	TRBD2	CASSLDAGGGTQETQYF	TGTGCCAGCAGCTTGGATGCGGGGGGGGGAACCCAAGAGACCCAGTACTTC
TRBV7-9	14	.	TRBJ2-1	.	CASSFIGFSNEQFF	TGTGCCAGCAGCTTTATTGGGTTTTCGAATGAGCAGTTCTTC
TRBV11-2	15	.	TRBJ1-1	.	CASSPLRVTNTEAFF	TGTGCCAGCAGCCCCCTTAGGGTCACGAACACTGAAGCTTTCTTT
TRBV19	15	few	TRBJ1-5	.	CASTGQAWGNQPQHF	TGTGCCAGTACAGGGCAGGCCTGGGGCAATCAGCCCCAGCATTTT
TRBV7-8	15	few	TRBJ2-3	TRBD1	CASSPRQGEVDTQYF	TGTGCCAGCAGCCCTCGACAGGGGGAGGTAGATACGCAGTATTTT
TRBV5-1	16	.	TRBJ2-1	TRBD1	CASSLGPTGGDNEQFF	TGCGCCAGCAGCTTGGGGCCGACAGGGGGAGACAATGAGCAGTTCTTC
TRBV12-3/TRBV12-4	14	few	TRBJ2-5	TRBD1	CASRDRVTQETQYF	TGTGCCAGCAGGGACAGGGTCACGCAAGAGACCCAGTACTTC
TRBV9	13	few	TRBJ1-1	.	CASSVAYGTEAFF	TGTGCCAGCAGCGTAGCGTATGGCACTGAAGCTTTCTTT
TRBV28	14	.	TRBJ1-1	.	CASSPHGAADEAFF	TGTGCCAGCAGCCCTCATGGGGCGGCTGATGAAGCTTTCTTT
TRBV15	13	.	TRBJ2-5	.	CATSGQFQETQYF	TGTGCCACCAGCGGGCAGTTCCAAGAGACCCAGTACTTC
TRBV5-1	13	few	TRBJ2-1	.	CASSPDALDEQFF	TGCGCCAGCAGCCCTGACGCGTTAGATGAGCAGTTCTTC
TRBV12-3/TRBV12-4	11	few	TRBJ2-5	.	CASSFLDAQYF	TGTGCCAGCAGTTTTCTGGACGCCCAGTACTTC
TRBV18	14	.	TRBJ1-6	TRBD1	CASSPAQGQSPLHF	TGTGCCAGCTCACCAGCACAGGGGCAATCACCCCTCCACTTT
TRBV7-3	16	.	TRBJ2-1	TRBD2	CASSVTSGSSYNEQFF	TGTGCCAGCAGCGTGACTAGCGGGAGCTCCTACAATGAGCAGTTCTTC
TRBV12-3/TRBV12-4	13	few	TRBJ2-1	.	CASEAGGYNEQFF	TGTGCCAGCGAGGCGGGTGGATACAATGAGCAGTTCTTC
TRBV7-9	15	.	TRBJ2-5	TRBD1	CASRVTGDPQETQYF	TGTGCCAGCAGAGTGACAGGGGACCCCCAAGAGACCCAGTACTTC
TRBV4-1	14	few	TRBJ2-2	.	CASSQVSSDGELFF	TGCGCCAGCAGCCAAGTCTCGAGTGACGGGGAGCTGTTTTTT
TRBV6-1	15	few	TRBJ1-1	.	CASRSTSGVTTEAFF	TGTGCCAGCAGATCGACGTCGGGGGTGACCACTGAAGCTTTCTTT
TRBV24-1	16	.	TRBJ2-3	TRBD2	CATSPGLAASTDTQYF	TGTGCCACCAGTCCGGGACTAGCGGCTAGCACAGATACGCAGTATTTT
TRBV7-9	15	few	TRBJ1-6	TRBD1	CASSVGRGRGAPLHF	TGTGCCAGCAGCGTAGGAAGGGGGCGCGGAGCGCCCCTCCACTTT
TRBV4-3	14	.	TRBJ1-1	.	CASSQEGSYTEAFF	TGCGCCAGCAGCCAAGAAGGCAGCTACACTGAAGCTTTCTTT
TRBV6-1	18	.	TRBJ1-4	.	CASSGLAGAPNANEKLFF	TGTGCCAGCAGCGGACTGGCAGGGGCCCCCAACGCTAATGAAAAACTGTTTTTT
TRBV7-2	14	.	TRBJ2-5	.	CASSSWGLGETQYF	TGTGCCAGCAGTTCCTGGGGCCTCGGGGAGACCCAGTACTTC
TRBV7-6	17	few	TRBJ2-5	.	CASSFSGSYTYQETQYF	TGTGCCAGCAGCTTTTCCGGGTCCTACACCTACCAAGAGACCCAGTACTTC
TRBV3-1	13	few	TRBJ1-1	.	CASSQEVAGLAFF	TGTGCCAGCAGCCAAGAGGTCGCAGGACTAGCTTTCTTT
TRBV12-5	13	many	TRBJ1-1	.	CASGATGGTEAFF	TGTGCTAGTGGTGCGACGGGCGGAACTGAAGCTTTCTTT
TRBV6-2/TRBV6-3	15	.	TRBJ2-3	.	CASSYFAGGTDTQYF	TGTGCCAGCAGTTACTTCGCAGGGGGCACAGATACGCAGTATTTT
TRBV7-2	15	few	TRBJ2-5	.	CASSLGGWDQETQYF	TGTGCCAGCAGCTTAGGGGGTTGGGACCAAGAGACCCAGTACTTC
TRBV20-1	15	few	TRBJ1-5	.	CSARRGQNSNQPQHF	TGCAGTGCTAGGAGGGGTCAAAATAGCAATCAGCCCCAGCATTTT
TRBV5-4	13	few	TRBJ1-1	TRBD1	CASSFGQVTEAFF	TGTGCCAGCAGCTTCGGACAGGTCACTGAAGCTTTCTTT
TRBV5-6	15	.	TRBJ1-3	.	CASSLASRSGNTIYF	TGTGCCAGCAGCTTGGCGTCTCGCTCTGGAAACACCATATATTTT
TRBV5-6	17	few	TRBJ2-7	.	CASSLARAERHGYEQYF	TGTGCCAGCAGCTTGGCGAGAGCGGAGAGACATGGCTACGAGCAGTACTTC
TRBV3-1	16	few	TRBJ2-5	.	CASSPFHTGTQETQYF	TGTGCCAGCAGCCCTTTTCATACCGGGACTCAAGAGACCCAGTACTTC
TRBV3-1	13	.	TRBJ1-1	.	CASRRETNTEAFF	TGTGCCAGCAGAAGAGAAACGAACACTGAAGCTTTCTTT
TRBV20-1	13	.	TRBJ2-5	TRBD1	CSAIRQGAETQYF	TGCAGTGCTATTCGTCAGGGGGCAGAGACCCAGTACTTC
TRBV20-1	17	.	TRBJ2-5	TRBD1	CSARSRYRGRLRETQYF	TGCAGTGCTAGAAGCCGCTACAGGGGGCGGTTGCGGGAGACCCAGTACTTC
TRBV5-1	13	.	TRBJ2-7	.	CASRGTGRYEQYF	TGCGCCAGCAGGGGAACAGGGCGCTACGAGCAGTACTTC
TRBV29-1	17	.	TRBJ2-1	TRBD2	CSVEELRTSGGAGEQFF	TGCAGCGTTGAAGAGCTCCGGACTAGCGGGGGGGCCGGTGAGCAGTTCTTC